Each of the 13 T cell receptor beta chains below was sequenced from the same sample in a study of cytomegalovirus exposure and HLA in healthy donors. The PCR made use of 60 Vbeta and 13 Jbeta primers. Data came from immunoSEQ multiplex PCR; TCRdb stores just in-frame clones and leaves some out. The sample contains around 170,000 clones, roughly 80% of which appear only once. The material sequenced was PBMCs. The source is a man in his forties in good health and CMV-seropositive.

The count of this clone is one. This rearrangement joins TRBV11-2 to TRBJ2-1; 10 bases line up with TRBD2. Germline loops: CDR1 SGHAT, CDR2 FQNNGV. The CDR3 is made up of 17 amino acids. J lost 4 bases, V lost 0 bases, and 6 bases had no gene match. For the CDR3, the DNA is TGTGCCAGCAGCTTAGACGTTAGCGGGGGGCCATACAATGAGCAGTTCTTC. Translated, it gives CASSLDVSGGPYNEQFF.

The chain recombines TRBV27 with TRBJ2-5; TRBD2 might be the D (6 bases). Matching the DNA end better, TRBJ2-7 makes the J call doubtful. The CDR3 is 13 residues long. Germline CDR1 reads MNHEY; CDR2 reads SMNVEV (reference sequence). The CDR3 loop is CASSSRGSYEQYF. CDR3 nucleotides: TGTGCCAGCAGTTCCCGGGGGTCCTACGAGCAGTACTTC.

The rearrangement links TRBV2 to TRBJ1-2; 9 bases line up with TRBD1. From germline, CDR1 is SNHLY and CDR2 FYNNEI. This CDR3 region has 12 residues. V was clipped by 6 bases and J by 8 bases; unmatched bases: 4. Written as DNA, the CDR3 is TGTGCCAGCAGGCAACAGGGGGCGGGCTACACCTTC. Its protein product is CASRQQGAGYTF.

This chain uses TRBV7-9 with TRBJ1-5; D may be TRBD1 (6 bases). The CDR3 is 14 amino acids. Germline assignment: CDR1 SEHNR and CDR2 FQNEAQ (reference sequence). V lost 2 bases and J 2 bases, leaving 7 bases between the germline ends. Written as DNA, the CDR3 is TGTGCCAGCAGCTTACCAGGGGGCAATCAGCCCCAGCATTTT. Amino acids: CASSLPGGNQPQHF. Based on the CDR3 plus reference TRBV7-9 and TRBJ1-5, the full variable domain is DTGVSQNPRHKITKRGQNVTFRCDPISEHNRLYWYRQTLGQGPEFLTYFQNEAQLEKSRLLSDRFSAERPKGSFSTLEIQRTEQGDSAMYLCASSLPGGNQPQHFGDGTRLSIL.

The chain couples TRBV7-2 to TRBJ2-1, with D unresolved. Trimming pared 1 base from V and 10 bases from J, leaving 14 bases between. Germline assignment: CDR1 SGHTA and CDR2 FQGNSA. This CDR3 has 14 residues. CDR3 nucleotides: TGTGCCAGCAGCTTAGGAGGCCAGCCCCGGGAGCAGTTCTTC. It translates to CASSLGGQPREQFF.

This clone has just a few counts. The gene calls are TRBV5-1 and TRBJ2-5; possibly TRBD1 for D (5 bases). CDR3 size: 13 residues. CDR1 SGHRS and CDR2 YFSETQ come from the germline V gene. V was cut by 4 bases and J by 1 base, with 8 bases left in between. In DNA form, the CDR3 reads TGCGCCAGCAGCCCGGACACCCAAGAGACCCAGTACTTC. Its protein product is CASSPDTQETQYF.

This sequence joins TRBV30 and TRBJ2-5, with a tentative D call TRBD2 (6 bases). The CDR3 covers 14 residues. The germline V gene encodes CDR1 GTSNPN and CDR2 SVGIG (reference sequence). Trimming stripped 7 bases from V and 2 bases from J, with 17 bases between. The CDR3 sequence: CASTGLGLQETQYF. The DNA of the CDR3 is TGTGCCTCCACGGGATTGGGACTTCAAGAGACCCAGTACTTC.

The chain carries TRBV7-2 and TRBJ2-1, with 7 bases matching TRBD1. CDR1 and CDR2 from the germline V gene are SGHTA and FQGNSA. The V and J ends lost 4 bases and 6 bases, in that order; junction bases with no gene match: 15. There are 17 residues in the CDR3. CDR3 residues: CASSSLGGQPRGNEQFF. For the CDR3, the DNA is TGTGCCAGCAGCTCACTTGGGGGACAGCCTCGGGGCAATGAGCAGTTCTTC.

This clone was picked up a small number of times. V is TRBV6-5 and J is TRBJ2-7; 9 nucleotides align to TRBD2. V trimming: 6 bases; J trimming: 0 bases; junction bases outside the gene matches: 6. The CDR3 is 15 residues long. From germline, CDR1 is MNHEY and CDR2 SVGAGI. The CDR3 sequence: CASRGAGGVSYEQYF. The CDR3 DNA is TGTGCCAGCAGGGGAGCGGGGGGAGTCTCCTACGAGCAGTACTTC.

This sequence joins TRBV11-3 and TRBJ1-1; D is possibly TRBD1 (5 bases). The germline CDR1 and CDR2 sequences are SGHNT and YENEEA. The CDR3 covers 14 residues. V lost 5 bases to trimming and J lost 6 bases, with 16 bases between them. In DNA form, the CDR3 reads TGTGCCAGCAGCGCCGGGGGGGAAGGCGCTGAAGCTTTCTTT. The encoded protein is CASSAGGEGAEAFF.

This rearrangement joins TRBV19 to TRBJ1-2, with 8 bases fitting TRBD1. The trim removed 7 bases at V and 8 bases at J, leaving 9 bases unmatched. The CDR3 spans 13 residues. Germline assignment: CDR1 LNHDA and CDR2 SQIVND (reference sequence). DNA for the CDR3: TGTGCCAGTACCTGGCAGGGGGCTGGGGGCTACACCTTC. As protein: CASTWQGAGGYTF.

V gene TRBV6-5 combines with J gene TRBJ2-3, with 7 nucleotides matching TRBD2. Germline CDR1 reads MNHEY; CDR2 reads SVGAGI. The CDR3 runs to 14 residues. Germline trimming cut 6 bases from V and 1 base from J; bases unmatched to any gene: 4. This CDR3 reads CASRASGGTDTQYF. The DNA for the CDR3 is TGTGCCAGCAGGGCAAGCGGGGGCACAGATACGCAGTATTTT.

The V gene is TRBV4-3, the J gene TRBJ2-1; D perhaps matches TRBD2 (6 bases). V was trimmed by 1 base and J by 10 bases, leaving 14 bases between them. The CDR3 consists of 14 residues. From germline, CDR1 is LGHNA and CDR2 YSLEER. The CDR3 is CASSQAGVVGEQFF. The CDR3 DNA follows: TGCGCCAGCAGCCAAGCGGGGGTAGTTGGGGAGCAGTTCTTC.